The 12 T cell receptor beta chains below were found in one sample sequenced in a study of T cells after yellow fever vaccination. TCRdb reanalysed the 5' RACE reads using MiXCR and keeps one entry per CDR3 protein. The sample has around 120,000 distinct CDR3 sequences, 7.2% seen once. This material consisted of CD4+ T cells sorted from PBMCs, taken roughly 45 days after the first yellow fever vaccination. These receptors were obtained from a man aged 18 to 29 who received the YFV17D yellow fever vaccine.

Concerning this clonotype: A read error may explain this, as a much larger clone is one base away. The chain employs TRBV19 and TRBJ1-4, with a tentative D call TRBD1 (6 bases). The CDR3 loop spans 14 amino acids. Germline V gives CDR1 LNHDA, CDR2 SQIVND (reference sequence). The CDR3 reads CASSIQGTNEKMFF. In DNA, the CDR3 is TGTGCCAGTAGTATCCAGGGGACTAATGAAAAAATGTTTTTT.

This clonotype was observed at least ten times. The genes are TRBV10-3 and TRBJ1-2; TRBD1 agrees at 10 bases. V trimming: 4 bases; J trimming: 4 bases; junction bases outside the gene matches: 0. CDR3 length: 13 residues. CDR1 is ENHRY, CDR2 SYGVKD, per germline. CDR3 region: CAISGTGGYGYTF. The DNA of the CDR3 is TGTGCCATCAGTGGGACAGGGGGCTATGGCTACACCTTC.

At least ten counts were recorded for this clonotype. V usage is TRBV2 and J usage is TRBJ2-2; D is unresolved. V was cut by 7 bases and J by 5 bases, with 11 bases left in between. The CDR3 runs 13 residues. Germline CDR1 and CDR2: SNHLY and FYNNEI. The CDR3, as DNA: TGTGCCAGCAATGTACGAGTGACCGGGGAGCTGTTTTTT. Translation: CASNVRVTGELFF. The whole variable domain, filled in from reference TRBV2 and TRBJ2-2, reads EPEVTQTPSHQVTQMGQEVILRCVPISNHLYFYWYRQILGQKVEFLVSFYNNEISEKSEIFDDQFSVERPDGSNFTLKIRSTKLEDSAMYFCASNVRVTGELFFGEGSRLTVL.

In its sample, this clonotype was seen many times. The V and J genes are TRBV27 and TRBJ2-7, with D unresolved. Trimming took off 8 bases at V and 0 bases at J, with 5 bases between the two ends. Germline loops: CDR1 MNHEY, CDR2 SMNVEV (reference sequence). There are 11 residues in the CDR3. The CDR3 bases are TGTGCCAGCGGGTCCTCCTACGAGCAGTACGTC. Translated: CASGSSYEQYV.

This clonotype was counted ten times or more. The chain has TRBV20-1 and TRBJ2-7; D not certain. V was cut by 5 bases and J by 2 bases, with 16 bases left in between. Germline assignment: CDR1 DFQATT and CDR2 SNEGSKA (reference sequence). This CDR3 spans 14 amino acids. The CDR3 is CSARAVTGAYEQYF. In nucleotides, the CDR3 is TGCAGTGCTCGGGCAGTTACCGGTGCCTACGAGCAGTACTTC.

Ten or more counts support this clonotype. The chain joins TRBV12-3 or TRBV12-4 to TRBJ1-4; D might be TRBD1 (5 bases). CDR3 size: 14 residues. Trimming cost V 6 bases and J 5 bases, with 13 bases left between them. CDR3 nucleotides: TGTGCCAGCAGCCGTGACAGTCGAAATGAAAAACTGTTTTTT. This codes for CASSRDSRNEKLFF.

This clonotype was recorded at least ten times. The chain couples TRBV6-4 to TRBJ2-2; D gene unclear. The CDR3 extends over 14 amino acids. Germline CDR1 is MRHNA and CDR2 is SNTAGT. With 2 bases removed from V and 6 bases from J, the gap between germline ends came to 10 bases. In DNA form, the CDR3 reads TGTGCCAGCAGTGACAGGGCGGCTGCCGGGGAGCTGTTTTTT. It yields the protein CASSDRAAAGELFF.

This clonotype was seen repeatedly, ten times or more. The chain carries TRBV9 and TRBJ2-7, with D perhaps TRBD2 (5 bases). Germline assignment: CDR1 SGDLS and CDR2 YYNGEE. The CDR3 loop spans 14 amino acids. The V gene lost 2 bases and the J gene lost 3 bases, with 12 bases spanning the gap. The CDR3 here is CASSVTTKNYEQYF. The CDR3 nucleotides are TGTGCCAGCAGCGTGACGACTAAGAACTACGAGCAGTACTTC.

This clonotype was recorded many times. CDR3: CASSLRRGANEQYF. CDR3 in DNA: TGTGCCAGCAGCTTAAGACGGGGGGCCAACGAGCAGTACTTC. V usage is TRBV7-2 and J usage is TRBJ2-7; D is possibly TRBD2 (7 bases). Germline V lookup: CDR1 SGHTA, CDR2 FQGNSA. The CDR3 has 14 amino acids. V lost 2 bases, J lost 5 bases, and 13 bases lay in between.

Worth noting for this clonotype: With a much larger clone just one base away, this may be a read error. The gene calls are TRBV27 and TRBJ1-6; D is unclear. This CDR3 has 15 residues. Germline assignment: CDR1 MNHEY and CDR2 SMNVEV (reference sequence). The CDR3 DNA reads TGTGCCAGCAGTTTATTGGGGTTCTCTAATTCACCCCTCCGCTTT. Translated, it gives CASSLLGFSNSPLRF.

This clonotype showed up many times. The chain couples TRBV18 to TRBJ2-7, with TRBD1 matching over 8 bases. Germline trimming cut 6 bases from V and 6 bases from J; bases unmatched to any gene: 4. CDR1 and CDR2 (germline): KGHSH, LQKENI. The CDR3 runs 12 residues. CDR3 amino acids: CASSQDRAEQYV. The CDR3 DNA reads TGTGCCAGCTCGCAGGACAGGGCCGAGCAGTACGTC.

This chain uses TRBV24-1 with TRBJ1-3; D possibly corresponds to TRBD1 (5 bases). Trimming removed 3 bases at V and 0 bases at J, with 8 bases between. CDR3 size: 15 residues. Germline V gene data show CDR1 as KGHDR and CDR2 as SFDVKD. The CDR3 here is CATSDGASSGNTIYF. CDR3 nucleotide sequence: TGTGCCACCAGTGATGGGGCCAGCTCTGGAAACACCATATATTTT.